This entry lists 17 T cell receptor beta chains sequenced from one sample in a study of T cell repertoires in cytomegalovirus infection. No cognate antigen is known for these TCRs. TCRdb re-called the reads with MiXCR, one entry per CDR3 protein. Altogether about 51,000 distinct CDR3 sequences are present, roughly a fifth being singletons, with the ten largest covering more than 20%. The specimen comprised CD8+ T cells from cultured PBMCs, sampled from culture after CMV antigen stimulation. Every receptor here comes from a human donor in good health (CMV status not recorded). Some clones in this sample may be carry-over from other donors' samples.

This clonotype was seen once. The genes are TRBV12-5 and TRBJ2-3, with 15 bases matching TRBD2. The CDR3 runs 17 residues. CDR1 and CDR2 from the germline V gene are LGHNT and FRNRAP. With V trimmed by 5 bases and J by 2 bases, 5 bases remained unmatched. CDR3 in amino acids: CASGDGTSGGFTDTQYF. The CDR3 DNA follows: TGTGCTAGTGGTGACGGGACTAGCGGGGGGTTCACAGATACGCAGTATTTT. Full variable domain (missing parts from reference TRBV12-5 and TRBJ2-3): DARVTQTPRHKVTEMGQEVTMRCQPILGHNTVFWYRQTMMQGLELLAYFRNRAPLDDSGMPKDRFSAEMPDATLATLKIQPSEPRDSAVYFCASGDGTSGGFTDTQYFGPGTRLTVL.

This clonotype was detected many times. The V gene is TRBV19, the J gene TRBJ2-1; the match to TRBD1 covers 10 bases. The trim removed 4 bases at V and 3 bases at J, leaving 3 bases unmatched. CDR3 size: 15 residues. Looked up from germline, CDR1 is LNHDA and CDR2 is SQIVND (reference sequence). Written as DNA, the CDR3 is TGTGCCAGTAGTACCGGGACAGGGGTCTACAATGAGCAGTTCTTC. Amino acid sequence: CASSTGTGVYNEQFF.

This clonotype appeared a few times. V and J are TRBV12-3 or TRBV12-4 and TRBJ1-5; TRBD1 agrees at 7 bases. This CDR3 has 15 amino acids. Trimming removed 5 bases from V and 1 base from J; junction bases left unmatched: 5. CDR3 protein: CASSHGTASNQPQHF. The CDR3 bases are TGTGCCAGCAGTCATGGGACAGCCAGCAATCAGCCCCAGCATTTT.

The table lists this clonotype with a few counts. The chain links TRBV4-3 to TRBJ2-5; 10 nucleotides match TRBD2. Per germline, CDR1 LGHNA and CDR2 YSLEER. CDR3 length: 15 residues. Germline trimming cut 1 base from V and 6 bases from J; bases unmatched to any gene: 5. The CDR3 nucleotides read TGCGCCAGCAGCCAAGGAGCGGGGGGGGGTAAGACCCAGTACTTC. This codes for CASSQGAGGGKTQYF.

This clonotype has a handful of counts. The chain links TRBV20-1 to TRBJ2-1, with no clear D. Trimming shortened V by 6 bases and J by 8 bases, and 20 bases separated the two germline ends. The CDR3 runs 14 residues. Germline V lookup: CDR1 DFQATT, CDR2 SNEGSKA (reference sequence). CDR3 region: CSASPLRSFHEQFF. The CDR3 region has the DNA TGCAGTGCATCCCCACTCCGGAGTTTCCATGAGCAGTTCTTC.

This clonotype was seen a handful of times. V gene TRBV14 combines with J gene TRBJ1-1; tentatively, D is TRBD1 (5 bases). Looked up from germline, CDR1 is SGHDN and CDR2 is FVKESK. The length of the CDR3 is 16 residues. V was pared by 0 bases and J by 1 base, with 12 bases between. CDR3 in DNA: TGTGCCAGCAGCCAAGATCCATGGGGACGGAACACTGAAGCTTTCTTT. Protein sequence: CASSQDPWGRNTEAFF.

The V call is TRBV12-3 or TRBV12-4, the J call TRBJ2-2; D unclear. The CDR3 has 15 residues. V dropped 3 bases and J dropped 0 bases, with 8 bases sitting between them. CDR3 nucleotides: TGTGCCAGCAGTTTCGGAGCCGCGAACACCGGGGAGCTGTTTTTT. Its protein is CASSFGAANTGELFF.

This clonotype was counted between two and nine times. The CDR3 reads CASSLVVGETDTQYF. The CDR3 coding sequence is TGTGCCAGCAGCTTAGTCGTCGGGGAGACAGATACGCAGTATTTT. V and J are TRBV7-7 and TRBJ2-3; D is perhaps TRBD2 (5 bases). The CDR3 has 15 residues. CDR1 is SSHAT and CDR2 is FNYEAQ in the germline V gene (reference sequence). The V end was cut by 1 base, the J end by 3 bases, with 11 bases between.

There are a few counts of this clonotype. The CDR3 DNA reads TGTGCCAGCAGCTTTACCGGGACAGGGACCTCCAATGAGCAGTTCTTC. Its translation: CASSFTGTGTSNEQFF. This sequence joins TRBV7-6 and TRBJ2-1, with 9 bases that match TRBD1. The ends lost 3 bases at V and 6 bases at J; junction bases unmatched: 9. CDR3 length equals 16 residues. Per germline, CDR1 SGHVS and CDR2 FNYEAQ.

This chain uses TRBV5-4 with TRBJ1-1; no firm D call. There are 14 residues in the CDR3. V was clipped by 2 bases and J by 1 base, with 9 bases between them. Looked up from germline, CDR1 is SGHNT and CDR2 is YYREEE (reference sequence). The CDR3, as DNA: TGTGCCAGCAGCTTTGCACAACCGAACACTGAAGCTTTCTTT. Translation: CASSFAQPNTEAFF.

This clonotype was counted many times. The J gene is TRBJ2-7, the V gene TRBV4-3; D not certain. This CDR3 is built from 14 residues. The germline gives CDR1 LGHNA, CDR2 YSLEER. Trimming left V 1 base short and J 4 bases short, with 11 bases between. CDR3 sequence (DNA): TGCGCCAGCAGCCAAGGGGTGCAGTTGTACGAGCAGTACTTC. As protein: CASSQGVQLYEQYF.

The table lists this clonotype with a few counts. The J gene is TRBJ2-7, the V gene TRBV7-9, with 9 bases that match TRBD2. The germline CDR1 and CDR2 sequences are SEHNR and FQNEAQ (reference sequence). CDR3 size: 14 residues. The V segment lost 1 base and the J segment 6 bases; nucleotides outside the gene matches: 4. CDR3 residues: CASSLGGGAIEQYF. The DNA for the CDR3 is TGTGCCAGCAGCTTAGGCGGGGGGGCAATCGAGCAGTACTTC. Looking up the rest from reference TRBV7-9 and TRBJ2-7 gives the full variable domain: DTGVSQNPRHKITKRGQNVTFRCDPISEHNRLYWYRQTLGQGPEFLTYFQNEAQLEKSRLLSDRFSAERPKGSFSTLEIQRTEQGDSAMYLCASSLGGGAIEQYFGPGTRLTVT.

In its sample, this clonotype was seen a few times. A read error may be the cause here, since a much bigger clone is one base away. This rearrangement joins TRBV28 to TRBJ1-4; 10 bases align to TRBD1. V shed 3 bases, J shed 12 bases, and the junction held 13 bases outside the gene matches. The CDR3 sequence is 16 residues long. The germline CDR1 and CDR2 sequences are MDHEN and SYDVKM. The CDR3 spells CASSFPGTGVGEELFF. CDR3 sequence (DNA): TGTGCCAGCAGTTTCCCCGGGACAGGGGTGGGAGAAGAACTGTTTTTT.

V gene TRBV7-6 combines with J gene TRBJ2-7; 8 bases align to TRBD1. The germline V gene encodes CDR1 SGHVS and CDR2 FNYEAQ. V dropped 4 bases and J dropped 7; count of bases not matched to a gene: 9. The CDR3 contains 14 residues. The CDR3 loop is CASSSGTGSGEQYF. The CDR3 DNA is TGTGCCAGCAGCTCCGGGACAGGCAGCGGGGAGCAGTACTTC. The full variable domain, rest sourced from reference TRBV7-6 and TRBJ2-7, is GAGVSQSPRYKVTKRGQDVALRCDPISGHVSLYWYRQALGQGPEFLTYFNYEAQQDKSGLPNDRFSAERPEGSISTLTIQRTEQRDSAMYRCASSSGTGSGEQYFGPGTRLTVT.

This clonotype showed up just a few times. The genes are TRBV9 and TRBJ2-5; a weak D match, TRBD2 (5 bases). CDR3 length: 15 residues. In germline, CDR1 is SGDLS, CDR2 YYNGEE. V was pared by 4 bases and J by 4 bases, with 17 bases between. In DNA form, the CDR3 reads TGTGCCAGCAGCACCCGGGCCCTAGAGGGAGAGACCCAGTACTTC. As protein: CASSTRALEGETQYF.

J is TRBJ1-1 and V is TRBV7-2; 9 nucleotides line up with TRBD1. Germline V gene sequence: CDR1 SGHTA, CDR2 FQGNSA. There are 13 residues in the CDR3. V gave up 1 base and J gave up 7 bases; unmatched junction bases: 1. CDR3 sequence: CASSLGQGVEAFF. DNA of the CDR3: TGTGCCAGCAGCTTAGGACAGGGGGTTGAAGCTTTCTTT.

This clonotype was counted between two and nine times. This chain links TRBV10-3 with TRBJ1-5; no clear D. The CDR3 consists of 17 residues. Germline CDR1 reads ENHRY; CDR2 reads SYGVKD. The V end was cut by 3 bases, the J end by 1 base, with 16 bases between. CDR3 in DNA: TGTGCCATCAGTGACGGAAGGGAGGGATCGAGCAATCAGCCCCAGCATTTT. The encoded protein is CAISDGREGSSNQPQHF.